This T cell receptor (beta chain) emerged from a study of blood T cell repertoires in COVID-19 (dated by TCRdb to 2019 to 2021). Regarding the study in general: Samples from collaborators originated in the United States, Italy and Spain and spanned both the acute and convalescent phases of COVID-19. The material from the prospective study consisted of cDNA or gDNA derived from T cells, B-cell-depleted T cells, or PBMCs. The dataset comprised deeply sampled blood TCRbeta repertoires from subjects exposed to, actively infected with, or recovered from COVID-19. A freely available public database, intended as a resource for researchers studying the immune response to SARS-CoV-2, is where the repertoires were released. The samples were drawn from the first 160 participants of the ongoing ImmuneRACE study and from roughly 1,300 subjects provided by 6 global collaborators. A de-identified subject ID, COVID-19 status, age in years and sex were almost always included in the sample metadata. HLA class I and class II types, where available, came from metadata supplied by the sample provider rather than from assay-based typing. Paper-wide results and their limitations: The amount of clinical and demographic metadata varied by source and participant and was provided uncurated.

TCRbeta CDR3 regions were amplified from genomic DNA using the immunoSEQ Assay, a bias-controlled multiplex PCR. The original methods were these. Within the assay, amplification of reference gene primers was used to estimate how many nucleated cells each sample contained. To quantify the absolute abundance of each unique TCRbeta CDR3 rearrangement, sequence reads were collapsed and filtered. Productive Simpson clonality was computed per sample as the square root of Simpson's diversity index over productive rearrangements. TCRdb stores this immuneACCESS table with in-frame sequences only. Part of the clones is absent; in the studies checked, under half of the shortfall reflects unresolved V genes, and no reason is known for the rest. V and J calls and clone size are as listed in that table; D and trimming were resolved from the DNA. Here the sample has roughly 240,000 clones; roughly 85% occur a single time. The ten largest clonotypes hold 4.5% to 5.5% of the sample.

Turning to this clone: Its binding antigen is unknown. Base qualities are missing; no much larger clone stands one base away.

One collaborating source in Seattle enrolled patients during active infection and followed them longitudinally through the course of disease. The collaborating institutions used their own protocols to collect whole blood in K2EDTA tubes. For TCRbeta analysis, collaborators shipped samples in one of three forms: frozen whole blood, isolated PBMCs, or DNA extracted from either of those sample types. The CDR3 numbers 12 residues from cysteine through phenylalanine. Here the CDR3 DNA is all that survives: 36 bases in frame from base 1. Relative to germline, V is missing 3 bases and J is missing 6 bases, with 1 base of the junction outside any gene match. For CDR1 and CDR2, the germline V gene (reference sequence) lists DFQATT and SNEGSKA.

The V and J genes are TRBV20-1 and TRBJ2-7, and 11 junctional nucleotides match TRBD1. This TCR derives from a man aged 50 to 59 with COVID-19, enrolled during active disease. The sample taken for sequencing was peripheral blood. This receptor has the CDR3 CSASGTGGEQYF. The DNA is TGCAGTGCTAGTGGGACAGGGGGCGAGCAGTACTTC.